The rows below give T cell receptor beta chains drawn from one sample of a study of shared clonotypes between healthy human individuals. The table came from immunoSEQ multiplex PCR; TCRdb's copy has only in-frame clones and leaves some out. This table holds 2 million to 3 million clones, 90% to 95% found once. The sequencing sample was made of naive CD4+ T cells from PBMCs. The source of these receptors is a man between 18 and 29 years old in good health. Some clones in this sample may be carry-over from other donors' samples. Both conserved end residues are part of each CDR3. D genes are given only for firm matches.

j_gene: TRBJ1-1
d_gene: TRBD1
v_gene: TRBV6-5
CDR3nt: TGTGCCAGCAGTTCCGGACAGGGGGGGAGGACGGCTTTCTTT
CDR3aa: CASSSGQGGRTAFF

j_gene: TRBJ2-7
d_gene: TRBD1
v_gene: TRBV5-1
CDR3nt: TGCGCCAGCAGCCGAGGGTCATTACCAGGGGGTTACTCCTACGAGCAGTACTTC
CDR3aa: CASSRGSLPGGYSYEQYF

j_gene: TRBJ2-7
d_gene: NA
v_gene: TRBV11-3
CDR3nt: TGTGCCAGCAGCCAAGGCGGTGACTCCTACGAGCAGTACTTC
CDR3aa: CASSQGGDSYEQYF

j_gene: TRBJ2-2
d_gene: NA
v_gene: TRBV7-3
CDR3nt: TGTGCCAGCAGCTTATTGAACACCGGGGAGCTGTTTTTT
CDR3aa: CASSLLNTGELFF

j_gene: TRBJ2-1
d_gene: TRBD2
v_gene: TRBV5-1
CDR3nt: TGCGCCAGCAGCCCCATGGGGACTAGCGTGGATGAGCAGTTCTTC
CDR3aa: CASSPMGTSVDEQFF

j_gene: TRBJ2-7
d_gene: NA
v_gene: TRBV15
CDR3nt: TGTGCCACCAGCAGAGATGGAGTCAGTGCCCCCTACGAGCAGTACTTC
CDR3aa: CATSRDGVSAPYEQYF

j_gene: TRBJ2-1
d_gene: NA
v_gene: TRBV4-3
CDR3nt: TGCGCCAGCAGCCAAGAACTGCGCCACAGTCACAATGAGCAGTTCTTC
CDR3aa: CASSQELRHSHNEQFF

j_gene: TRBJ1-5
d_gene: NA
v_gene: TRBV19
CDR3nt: TGTGCCAGTAGTCGAGGATACAATCAGCCCCAGCATTTT
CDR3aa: CASSRGYNQPQHF

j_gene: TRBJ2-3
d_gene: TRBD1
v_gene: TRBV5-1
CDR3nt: TGCGCCAGCAGCGATCAGGGGGTGAATACGCAGTATTTT
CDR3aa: CASSDQGVNTQYF

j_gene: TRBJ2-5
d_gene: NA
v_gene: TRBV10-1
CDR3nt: TGCGCCAGCAGTGAGGCCAGGGGTATTAGGGAGACCCAGTACTTC
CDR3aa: CASSEARGIRETQYF

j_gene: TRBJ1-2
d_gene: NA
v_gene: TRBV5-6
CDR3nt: TGTGCCAGCAGCTTTCGGGGATCCTTCTATGGCTACACCTTC
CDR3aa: CASSFRGSFYGYTF